Listed below are T cell receptor beta chains from one sample, sequenced in a study of shared clonotypes between healthy human individuals. Profiled with immunoSEQ multiplex PCR; TCRdb holds only in-frame clones, not every one. The sample yields roughly 1,000,000 clones, around 78% seen once. The sample consisted of memory CD4+ T cells from PBMCs. The receptors were sampled from a man aged 18 to 35 in good health. Some clones in this sample may be carry-over from other donors' samples. Each CDR3 is given with its conserved first and last residue. The D gene is left open where the match is weak. Not all rows give a size; the values are once, few, many and, for expanded clones, a class.

D gene,V gene,clone size,J gene,CDR3 protein,CDR3 DNA
-,TRBV20-1,many,TRBJ2-7,CSASGGIEQYF,TGCAGTGCCAGTGGGGGAATCGAGCAGTACTTC
-,TRBV19,-,TRBJ1-4,CALPGRISGNEKLFF,TGTGCCTTACCCGGACGGATTAGCGGTAATGAAAAACTGTTTTTT
-,TRBV11-2,-,TRBJ1-1,CASSLGRVMNTEAFF,TGTGCCAGCAGCTTAGGGAGGGTCATGAACACTGAAGCTTTCTTT
-,TRBV30,-,TRBJ1-1,CAGSPGRGNTEAFF,TGTGCCGGGTCGCCCGGCAGGGGGAACACTGAAGCTTTCTTT
TRBD1,TRBV9,-,TRBJ1-1,CASSVGGQGNTEAFF,TGTGCCAGCAGCGTAGGGGGACAGGGTAACACTGAAGCTTTCTTT
-,TRBV5-6,-,TRBJ2-3,CASSLVYSRTDTQYF,TGTGCCAGCAGCTTGGTTTACAGCCGCACAGATACGCAGTATTTT
TRBD2,TRBV19,once,TRBJ2-1,CASMAGAGYNEQFF,TGTGCCAGTATGGCGGGAGCCGGGTACAATGAGCAGTTCTTC
-,TRBV20-1,-,TRBJ2-3,CSFHPGDTQYF,TGCAGTTTCCATCCGGGGGATACGCAGTATTTT
TRBD2,TRBV29-1,-,TRBJ2-5,CSAAAGGGETQYF,TGCAGCGCCGCAGCGGGAGGGGGAGAGACCCAGTACTTC
-,TRBV2,-,TRBJ1-6,CASSNTGKNSPLHF,TGTGCCAGCAGTAATACCGGGAAAAATTCACCCCTCCACTTT
TRBD2,TRBV4-3,-,TRBJ2-7,CASSQEGLAGSHEQYF,TGCGCCAGCAGCCAAGAGGGACTAGCGGGAAGTCACGAGCAGTACTTC
TRBD2,TRBV28,-,TRBJ2-2,CASSVRPGLAGSNTGELFF,TGTGCCAGCAGTGTAAGACCGGGACTAGCGGGATCCAACACCGGGGAGCTGTTTTTT